One T cell receptor (beta chain) is described in this entry. The record originates from a study of technical replicates of blood from several donors. TCRdb keeps only in-frame clones here, not all; method: immunoSEQ multiplex PCR. Among fewer than 90,000 clones listed, roughly 97% were seen once. Germline CDR1 SQVTM, CDR2 ANQGSEA. V shed 6 bases, J shed 6 bases, and the junction held 9 bases outside the gene matches. The CDR3 has 13 amino acids. The V call is TRBV29-1, the J call TRBJ2-7; TRBD1 agrees at 9 bases. This TCR derives from a human donor in good health. Specimen: T cells isolated from PBMCs. For the CDR3, the DNA is TGCAGCGTGACCAGGGACAGGGTCCGCGAGCAGTACTTC. Translated, it gives CSVTRDRVREQYF.